These 30 T cell receptor beta chains share one sample of origin, sequenced in a study of blood T cell repertoires in COVID-19. Clones were read by immunoSEQ multiplex PCR, and TCRdb kept only the in-frame ones, dropping some. The data contain roughly 200,000 clones, approximately 83% of them singletons. Sequenced sample: peripheral blood. Receptor source: a man in his 60s with acute or convalescent COVID-19.

The CDR3 protein is CASSLGTGSGEQYF. CDR3 DNA: TGTGCCAGCAGTTTAGGGACAGGATCAGGCGAGCAGTACTTC. This rearrangement joins TRBV28 to TRBJ2-7, with 8 bases matching TRBD1. V was pared by 2 bases and J by 6 bases, with 6 bases of the junction left unmatched. In germline, CDR1 is MDHEN, CDR2 SYDVKM. This CDR3 is built from 14 residues.

The chain employs TRBV27 and TRBJ1-1, with a tentative D call TRBD1 (6 bases). V shed 6 bases and J shed 5 bases, with 25 bases lying between them. The CDR3 has 17 amino acids. Germline loops: CDR1 MNHEY, CDR2 SMNVEV (reference sequence). The chain's CDR3 is CASRSWGRGAYRTEAFF. For the CDR3, the DNA is TGTGCCAGCAGGTCATGGGGCAGGGGCGCCTATAGAACTGAAGCTTTCTTT.

The rearrangement joins TRBV11-2 to TRBJ1-1; D possibly corresponds to TRBD1 (5 bases). The CDR3 has 13 residues. The germline CDR1 and CDR2 sequences are SGHAT and FQNNGV. The ends were cut back, 5 bases at V and 4 bases at J, with 11 bases in the middle. The CDR3 is CASSSVRVTEAFF. Written as DNA, the CDR3 is TGTGCCAGCAGCAGCGTCAGGGTCACTGAAGCTTTCTTT.

The chain carries TRBV7-9 and TRBJ2-1; D unclear. The V gene lost 4 bases and the J gene lost 3 bases, with 7 bases spanning the gap. This CDR3 spans 13 amino acids. From germline, CDR1 is SEHNR and CDR2 FQNEAQ (reference sequence). This CDR3 is CASSSRIYNEQFF. The CDR3 DNA reads TGTGCCAGCAGCTCGAGAATCTACAATGAGCAGTTCTTC.

On this clone itself: Germline and junction disagree at one end, which may indicate a read error. The chain couples TRBV7-7 to TRBJ2-5, with D possibly matching TRBD1 (6 bases). The CDR3 contains 15 residues. The germline gives CDR1 SSHAT, CDR2 FNYEAQ (reference sequence). CDR3 protein: CASSFIRTAQETQYF. In nucleotides, the CDR3 is TGTGCTAGCAGCTTCATCAGGACAGCCCAAGAGACCCAGTACTTC.

The chain uses TRBV7-9 and TRBJ2-7; 8 bases map to TRBD1. J lost 6 bases, V lost 1 base, and 11 bases had no gene match. This CDR3 region has 16 residues. Germline CDR1 reads SEHNR; CDR2 reads FQNEAQ (reference sequence). CDR3 region: CASSLVGPTGGGEQYF. The CDR3 DNA sequence: TGTGCCAGCAGCTTAGTAGGACCCACAGGGGGAGGCGAGCAGTACTTC.

The chain links TRBV4-1 to TRBJ2-7; 7 bases align to TRBD1. After removal of 4 bases from V and 0 bases from J, the junction contained 9 bases not matched to a gene. The germline V gene has CDR1 MGHRA and CDR2 YSYEKL. The CDR3 has 16 residues. The CDR3 reads CASSPSDRTSSYEQYF. In nucleotides, the CDR3 is TGCGCCAGCAGCCCTTCGGACAGGACCAGCTCCTACGAGCAGTACTTC.

The chain joins TRBV6-5 to TRBJ2-3; D may be TRBD1 (6 bases). CDR1 and CDR2 (germline): MNHEY, SVGAGI. V was clipped by 0 bases and J by 1 base, with 8 bases between them. The CDR3 runs 15 residues. This chain's CDR3 is CASSYSAGGTDTQYF. The CDR3 coding sequence is TGTGCCAGCAGTTACTCCGCAGGGGGCACAGATACGCAGTATTTT.

The chain joins TRBV10-3 to TRBJ2-3; 10 positions agree with TRBD2. The V and J ends lost 5 bases and 2 bases, in that order; junction bases with no gene match: 16. The CDR3 covers 19 residues. Germline V CDR1 and CDR2: ENHRY, SYGVKD. The CDR3 here is CAISNPLRLAGGTTDTQYF. The CDR3 DNA sequence: TGTGCCATCAGTAACCCCCTGCGGTTAGCGGGAGGAACCACAGATACGCAGTATTTT.

The CDR3: CAIRTLADTGELFF. The CDR3 nucleotides are TGTGCCATTCGGACTCTAGCAGACACCGGGGAGCTGTTTTTT. This rearrangement joins TRBV10-3 to TRBJ2-2; D possibly corresponds to TRBD2 (5 bases). The CDR3 covers 14 residues. The germline CDR1 and CDR2 sequences are ENHRY and SYGVKD. Trimming stripped 9 bases from V and 3 bases from J, with 14 bases between.

The table lists this clone with a few counts. The chain recombines TRBV10-3 with TRBJ2-5; weak D call: TRBD2 (7 bases). V was trimmed by 6 bases and J by 5 bases, leaving 16 bases between them. CDR1 and CDR2 from the germline V gene are ENHRY and SYGVKD. This CDR3 comprises 14 residues. CDR3 loop: CAISPGRQGETQYF. Written as DNA, the CDR3 is TGTGCCATCAGCCCCGGGAGGCAGGGGGAGACCCAGTACTTC.

This clone has a handful of counts. The V gene is TRBV5-5, the J gene TRBJ1-1, with D unresolved. The CDR3 length is 13 residues. Germline loops: CDR1 SGHKS, CDR2 YYEKEE (reference sequence). V lost 1 base to trimming and J lost 0 bases, with 4 bases between them. The CDR3, as DNA: TGTGCCAGCAGCTTGCAGTTGAACACTGAAGCTTTCTTT. This sequence encodes CASSLQLNTEAFF.

The V and J genes are TRBV6-5 and TRBJ1-5, with 8 bases lining up with TRBD1. V lost 8 bases to trimming and J lost 4 bases; unmatched junction nucleotides: 1. The CDR3 runs 12 residues. Germline lookup yields CDR1 MNHEY and CDR2 SVGAGI. As DNA, the CDR3 is TGTGCCAGCCGGACAGGGAATCAGCCCCAGCATTTT. Protein sequence: CASRTGNQPQHF.

This chain connects TRBV25-1 to TRBJ2-1, with a weak D call TRBD2 (5 bases). The germline V gene has CDR1 MGHDK and CDR2 SYGVNS. Deletions cut 9 bases from V and 4 bases from J, with 10 bases between. This CDR3 is 12 amino acids long. CDR3 bases: TGTGCCAGTGCGGACTCTTACAATGAGCAGTTCTTC. Its protein is CASADSYNEQFF.

The chain has TRBV2 and TRBJ1-2, with 9 bases matching TRBD1. Germline loops: CDR1 SNHLY, CDR2 FYNNEI. The CDR3 covers 14 residues. The ends lost 5 bases at V and 4 bases at J; junction bases unmatched: 5. CDR3 coding DNA: TGTGCCAGCAGTTCCGGACAGGGGAGCTATGGCTACACCTTC. It encodes CASSSGQGSYGYTF.

The V gene is TRBV28, the J gene TRBJ2-7, with unresolved D. The V gene lost 7 bases and the J gene lost 1 base, with 14 bases spanning the gap. In germline, CDR1 is MDHEN, CDR2 SYDVKM. The CDR3 spans 14 residues. CDR3 region: CASTRVYSSYEQYF. CDR3 sequence (DNA): TGTGCCAGCACCCGGGTCTACTCATCCTACGAGCAGTACTTC.

The chain joins TRBV29-1 to TRBJ1-2; no firm D call. The CDR3 covers 15 residues. Germline loops: CDR1 SQVTM, CDR2 ANQGSEA. Trimming removed 0 bases at V and 3 bases at J, with 14 bases between. CDR3 sequence reads: CSVEEVRPPYYGYTF. CDR3 DNA: TGCAGCGTTGAAGAGGTCAGGCCTCCTTACTATGGCTACACCTTC.

Remarks on this clone: The sample has other DNA sequences that encode this CDR3 too. J is TRBJ2-1 and V is TRBV20-1, with D possibly matching TRBD1 (6 bases). The length of the CDR3 is 10 residues. V was trimmed by 4 bases and J by 10 bases, leaving 8 bases between them. Germline V lookup: CDR1 DFQATT, CDR2 SNEGSKA (reference sequence). The CDR3 sequence is CSAIRGEQFF. The CDR3 DNA reads TGCAGTGCTATCAGGGGCGAGCAGTTCTTC.

This clone was counted only a few times. The chain recombines TRBV28 with TRBJ1-1; no clear D. CDR1 and CDR2 from the germline V gene are MDHEN and SYDVKM. The CDR3 extends over 11 amino acids. V was trimmed by 7 bases and J by 2 bases, leaving 5 bases between them. CDR3 bases: TGTGCCAGCAACAAAAACACTGAAGCTTTCTTT. Protein: CASNKNTEAFF.

V is TRBV6-2 or TRBV6-3 and J is TRBJ2-7; TRBD2 might be the D (5 bases). The germline V gene has CDR1 MNHEY and CDR2 SVGEGT. V gave up 6 bases and J gave up 1 base, with 13 bases separating them. CDR3 size: 14 residues. The CDR3 here is CASSSWTDSYEQYF. The CDR3 DNA sequence: TGTGCCAGCAGCTCTTGGACTGATTCCTACGAGCAGTACTTC.

The V call is TRBV5-1, the J call TRBJ2-5, with TRBD1 identical over 7 bases. After removal of 1 base from V and 0 bases from J, the junction contained 6 bases not matched to a gene. Germline values: CDR1 SGHRS, CDR2 YFSETQ. The CDR3 spans 16 residues. The CDR3 is CASSLLRQGNQETQYF. The CDR3 DNA is TGCGCCAGCAGCTTGTTAAGACAGGGCAACCAAGAGACCCAGTACTTC.

This sequence joins TRBV7-8 and TRBJ1-1, with a tentative D call TRBD1 (5 bases). The CDR3 totals 13 residues. Trimming cost V 5 bases and J 4 bases, with 11 bases left between them. Germline CDR1 is SGHVS and CDR2 is FQNEAQ. For the CDR3, the DNA is TGTGCCAGCAGCCTACAGGAGGGCACTGAAGCTTTCTTT. This sequence encodes CASSLQEGTEAFF.

The chain recombines TRBV6-5 with TRBJ2-7; the D gene is possibly TRBD1 (6 bases). Between the trimmed V and J ends, which lost 2 bases and 5 bases, there was a span of 16 bases. This CDR3 region has 15 residues. Germline CDR1 is MNHEY and CDR2 is SVGAGI. The DNA of the CDR3 is TGTGCCAGCAGTTACAGTTCGCAGGGGAGACACGAGCAGTACTTC. Translation gives CASSYSSQGRHEQYF.

This clone occurred once. The chain uses TRBV6-2 or TRBV6-3 and TRBJ1-5; TRBD1 matches 9 bases. Trimming took 5 bases from V and 2 from J; bases not matched to a gene: 7. The germline V gene has CDR1 MNHEY and CDR2 SVGEGT. There are 16 residues in the CDR3. The DNA for the CDR3 is TGTGCCAGCAGTCGACAGGGGGTAATTGGCAATCAGCCCCAGCATTTT. Translating it yields CASSRQGVIGNQPQHF.

The gene calls are TRBV9 and TRBJ2-3; D possibly corresponds to TRBD2 (6 bases). Trimming removed 4 bases from V and 4 bases from J, with 16 bases in between. Germline CDR1 SGDLS, CDR2 YYNGEE. This CDR3 spans 15 amino acids. The CDR3 protein is CASSPFSGLPDTQYF. The CDR3 DNA reads TGTGCCAGCAGCCCCTTTTCGGGACTCCCAGATACGCAGTATTTT.

This sequence joins TRBV3-1 (or the pseudogene TRBV3-2) and TRBJ2-7; possible D gene TRBD2, 5 bases. CDR3 length equals 15 residues. V lost 1 base and J 3 bases, leaving 13 bases between the germline ends. Per the germline V gene, CDR1 is LGHDT and CDR2 is YNNKEL (reference sequence). In nucleotides, the CDR3 is TGTGCCAGCAGCCAAGTAGCGAGAGGGATCTACGAGCAGTACTTC. It is translated as CASSQVARGIYEQYF.

The chain is built from TRBV6-1 and TRBJ1-2; 7 bases are a match to TRBD1. This CDR3 comprises 14 residues. The trim removed 3 bases at V and 8 bases at J, leaving 9 bases unmatched. The V gene's germline CDR1 is MNHNS and CDR2 SASEGT. The CDR3 is CASSDPGQSQGYTF. The CDR3 bases are TGTGCCAGCAGTGACCCGGGACAGTCCCAGGGCTACACCTTC.

The gene calls are TRBV24-1 and TRBJ1-5; D is uncertain. Germline loops: CDR1 KGHDR, CDR2 SFDVKD. V shed 0 bases and J shed 5 bases, with 7 bases lying between them. This CDR3 has 14 residues. The CDR3 DNA sequence: TGTGCCACCAGTGATTTGCGTTCCGATCAGCCCCAGCATTTT. It specifies CATSDLRSDQPQHF.

The chain employs TRBV12-3 or TRBV12-4 and TRBJ2-2, with D uncertain. This CDR3 is 13 amino acids long. Trimming removed 6 bases at V and 3 bases at J, with 8 bases between. The CDR3 nucleotides are TGTGCCAGCAGAACTCAGGACACCGGGGAGCTGTTTTTT. Its translation is CASRTQDTGELFF.

V usage is TRBV3-1 (or the pseudogene TRBV3-2) and J usage is TRBJ1-2; 9 positions match TRBD1. The CDR3 length is 13 residues. Germline CDR1 reads LGHDT; CDR2 reads YNNKEL (reference sequence). The V segment lost 2 bases and the J segment 13 bases; nucleotides outside the gene matches: 8. CDR3 region: CASSQRTGGLGTF. The CDR3 DNA is TGTGCCAGCAGCCAAAGAACAGGGGGCCTCGGCACCTTC.